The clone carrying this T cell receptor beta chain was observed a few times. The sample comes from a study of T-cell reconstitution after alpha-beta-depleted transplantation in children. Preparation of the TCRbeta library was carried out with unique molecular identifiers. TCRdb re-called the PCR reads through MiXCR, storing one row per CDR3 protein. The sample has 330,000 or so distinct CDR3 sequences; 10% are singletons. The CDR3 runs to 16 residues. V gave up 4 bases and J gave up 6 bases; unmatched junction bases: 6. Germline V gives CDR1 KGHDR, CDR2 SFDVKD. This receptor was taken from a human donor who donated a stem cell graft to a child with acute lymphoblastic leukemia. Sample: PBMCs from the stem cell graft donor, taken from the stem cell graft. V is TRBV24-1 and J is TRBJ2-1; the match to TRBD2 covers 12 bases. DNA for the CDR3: TGTGCCACCAGTGACCGACTAGCGGGAGTACTCAATGAGCAGTTCTTC. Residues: CATSDRLAGVLNEQFF.